The clone carrying this T cell receptor beta chain was seen a few times. Its cognate antigen is unknown. Germline values: CDR1 MDHEN, CDR2 SYDVKM. The length of the CDR3 is 12 residues. The V end was cut by 3 bases, the J end by 2 bases, with 5 bases between. The record originates from a study of cytomegalovirus exposure and HLA in healthy donors. Study-wide results and caveats: Earlier results showed most TCR beta V segments being productive about 90% or about 30% of the time.

The PCR used 60 Vbeta and 13 Jbeta primers. The repertoire was sequenced with immunoSEQ multiplex PCR; TCRdb's copy has only in-frame clones and lacks some. Among about 220,000 clones listed, 75% to 80% were seen once. The sequence came from a male donor in good health and CMV-seronegative. The rearrangement joins TRBV28 to TRBJ2-7; D unclear. Sequencing was done on a sample of PBMCs. The CDR3 is CASSFSPYEQYF. The CDR3 bases are TGTGCCAGCAGTTTCTCCCCCTACGAGCAGTACTTC.